Below, 25 T cell receptor beta chains from the same sample are listed, as sequenced in a study of shared clonotypes between healthy human individuals. The data were produced by immunoSEQ multiplex PCR, yet TCRdb's version contains in-frame clones alone and is incomplete. Altogether approximately 2.5 million clones are present, approximately 93% being singletons, with the ten largest covering 0.36%. Material for sequencing was naive CD4+ T cells from PBMCs. Subset of the sample: CD45RA+ positively selected. The receptors were sampled from a man aged 18 to 29 in good health. Some clones in this sample may be carry-over from other donors' samples.

V is TRBV29-1 and J is TRBJ2-3; D may be TRBD1 (6 bases). From germline, CDR1 is SQVTM and CDR2 ANQGSEA. This CDR3 contains 12 residues. CDR3 nucleotide sequence: TGCGGGGGTGCAGGGGCCACAGATACGCAGTATTTT. This gives the protein CGGAGATDTQYF.

The rearrangement links TRBV27 to TRBJ2-5; a weak D match, TRBD1 (6 bases). The V gene's germline CDR1 is MNHEY and CDR2 SMNVEV (reference sequence). Between the trimmed V and J ends, which lost 4 bases and 3 bases, there was a span of 18 bases. The CDR3 is 16 amino acids. The DNA for the CDR3 is TGTGCCAGCAGTTCAATCCTCGACAGACAGGAAGAGACCCAGTACTTC. Protein sequence: CASSSILDRQEETQYF.

This sequence joins TRBV5-1 and TRBJ1-2; 9 positions agree with TRBD1. The germline V gene has CDR1 SGHRS and CDR2 YFSETQ. This CDR3 has 16 residues. V gave up 3 bases and J gave up 3 bases; unmatched junction bases: 9. The CDR3 sequence: CASSSWTGVGDYGYTF. The DNA of the CDR3 is TGCGCCAGCAGCTCCTGGACAGGGGTAGGGGACTATGGCTACACCTTC.

This clone came up once. The genes are TRBV2 and TRBJ2-3; D may be TRBD1 or TRBD2 (5 bases each). The germline V and J ends were trimmed by 0 bases and 4 bases, with 17 bases remaining between them. The CDR3 consists of 17 residues. The germline V gene encodes CDR1 SNHLY and CDR2 FYNNEI. CDR3: CASSEALGGERADTQYF. CDR3 DNA: TGTGCCAGCAGTGAAGCGCTTGGGGGAGAACGGGCAGATACGCAGTATTTT. Combining the CDR3 with reference TRBV2 and TRBJ2-3 gives the whole variable domain EPEVTQTPSHQVTQMGQEVILRCVPISNHLYFYWYRQILGQKVEFLVSFYNNEISEKSEIFDDQFSVERPDGSNFTLKIRSTKLEDSAMYFCASSEALGGERADTQYFGPGTRLTVL.

J is TRBJ2-5 and V is TRBV9; TRBD1 or TRBD2 may be the D gene (5 bases each). The CDR3 totals 18 residues. CDR1 is SGDLS and CDR2 is YYNGEE in the germline V gene. The germline V and J ends were trimmed by 4 bases and 2 bases, with 24 bases remaining between them. The CDR3 DNA follows: TGTGCCAGCAGCCCAACCGGGACCGCCGCTCAAGGGCAAGAGACCCAGTACTTC. Translated, it gives CASSPTGTAAQGQETQYF.

The chain couples TRBV5-1 to TRBJ2-1; TRBD2 aligns across 8 bases. Losses at the gene ends were 1 base for V and 6 bases for J; bases not matched to a gene: 3. CDR1 and CDR2 from the germline V gene are SGHRS and YFSETQ. The CDR3 has 14 residues. The CDR3 coding sequence is TGCGCCAGCAGCTTGACCGGGACTAGCAATGAGCAGTTCTTC. The encoded protein is CASSLTGTSNEQFF.

The V and J genes are TRBV28 and TRBJ2-1; D call uncertain. CDR3 length: 13 amino acids. Germline loops: CDR1 MDHEN, CDR2 SYDVKM. CDR3 in DNA: TGTGCAGCACAGACCAGCTCCTACAATGAGCAGTTCTTC. Encoded protein: CAAQTSSYNEQFF.

The chain joins TRBV5-1 to TRBJ2-5; possible D gene TRBD2, 6 bases. The V gene lost 0 bases and the J gene lost 4 bases, with 13 bases spanning the gap. Germline V CDR1 and CDR2: SGHRS, YFSETQ. The CDR3 is 15 amino acids. The CDR3 sequence: CASSLAGLAIETQYF. The CDR3 region has the DNA TGCGCCAGCAGCTTGGCCGGGCTAGCGATAGAGACCCAGTACTTC.

The chain recombines TRBV21-1 with TRBJ1-2; the table gives TRBD1 as D, unverified against the DNA. TRBV21-1 constitutes a pseudogene. CDR3 length equals 12 residues. This CDR3 is CASKQGPDGYTF. CDR3 coding DNA: TGTGCCAGCAAACAGGGACCGGATGGCTACACCTTC.

This clone was detected only a few times. This chain connects TRBV2 to TRBJ1-5; tentative D call: TRBD1 (5 bases). The CDR3 is made up of 16 amino acids. Germline CDR1 reads SNHLY; CDR2 reads FYNNEI. Trimming shortened V by 4 bases and J by 0 bases, and 13 bases separated the two germline ends. The chain's CDR3 is CASSVHGAHSNQPQHF. CDR3 nucleotide sequence: TGTGCCAGCAGTGTGCATGGGGCCCATAGCAATCAGCCCCAGCATTTT.

DNA for the CDR3: TGTGCCAGCAGGTCCCCCGGGACAGGGATGTACGAGCAGTACTTC. This sequence encodes CASRSPGTGMYEQYF. The chain links TRBV6-5 to TRBJ2-7, with 9 bases matching TRBD1. The CDR3 contains 15 residues. CDR1 is MNHEY, CDR2 SVGAGI, per germline. J lost 4 bases, V lost 6 bases, and 10 bases had no gene match.

This chain links TRBV5-8 with TRBJ2-1; 7 bases align to TRBD1. Germline-derived CDR1 and CDR2 are SGHTS and YDEGEE. The junction had 12 bases not matched to a gene; V was cut back by 0 bases and J by 3 bases. This CDR3 region has 18 residues. Here the CDR3 DNA reads TGTGCCAGCAGCTTGGAGGTCGGCCCGGGACAGTACTACAATGAGCAGTTCTTC. Protein: CASSLEVGPGQYYNEQFF.

The chain recombines TRBV5-8 with TRBJ1-5; D is undetermined. The germline V and J ends were trimmed by 4 bases and 2 bases, with 16 bases remaining between them. The length of the CDR3 is 16 residues. Germline CDR1 SGHTS, CDR2 YDEGEE. DNA of the CDR3: TGTGCCAGCAGCCACCCGGACGCGCACGGCAATCAGCCCCAGCATTTT. Amino acid sequence: CASSHPDAHGNQPQHF.

In the case of this clone: This same CDR3 is encoded by further DNA sequences in the sample. The V call is TRBV18, the J call TRBJ1-1, with a possible D match to TRBD1 (5 bases). Germline assignment: CDR1 KGHSH and CDR2 LQKENI. This CDR3 contains 13 residues. The ends were cut back, 2 bases at V and 5 bases at J, with 9 bases in the middle. The CDR3 spells CASSPAGDTEAFF. CDR3 DNA: TGTGCCAGCTCACCAGCGGGGGATACTGAAGCTTTCTTT.

This clone has just one count. The rearrangement links TRBV5-1 to TRBJ2-3; 13 nucleotides line up with TRBD2. The CDR3 has 16 residues. The germline V gene has CDR1 SGHRS and CDR2 YFSETQ. V trimming: 3 bases; J trimming: 4 bases; junction bases outside the gene matches: 5. The CDR3 sequence: CASSSRLAGGADTQYF. The DNA for the CDR3 is TGCGCCAGCAGCTCGCGACTAGCGGGAGGCGCAGATACGCAGTATTTT.

This clone is a singleton in its sample. This chain links TRBV5-1 with TRBJ2-5; the D gene could be TRBD1 or TRBD2 (5 bases each). The V end was cut by 3 bases, the J end by 2 bases, with 11 bases between. Germline V lookup: CDR1 SGHRS, CDR2 YFSETQ. The CDR3 has 14 residues. CDR3 in amino acids: CASSSGTRQETQYF. Here the CDR3 DNA reads TGCGCCAGCAGCTCCGGGACGCGTCAAGAGACCCAGTACTTC.

The V call is TRBV20-1, the J call TRBJ2-7, with a tentative D call TRBD2 (6 bases). V was clipped by 7 bases and J by 3 bases, with 10 bases between them. The length of the CDR3 is 11 residues. CDR1 DFQATT and CDR2 SNEGSKA come from the germline V gene (reference sequence). DNA of the CDR3: TGCAGTGGGTCCGGGGGCTACGAGCAGTACTTC. Protein product: CSGSGGYEQYF.

About this clone itself: At the DNA level, this CDR3 is encoded by other sequences in the same sample as well. The V and J genes are TRBV18 and TRBJ1-3, with D possibly matching TRBD1 (5 bases). Per germline, CDR1 KGHSH and CDR2 LQKENI. This CDR3 has 16 residues. Between the trimmed V and J ends, which lost 3 bases and 0 bases, there was a span of 12 bases. The CDR3 region has the DNA TGTGCCAGCTCACCCCCTGGTAGGGGCTCTGGAAACACCATATATTTT. This encodes CASSPPGRGSGNTIYF.

This chain uses TRBV29-1 with TRBJ2-5; TRBD1 is a possible D gene (6 bases). V lost 7 bases, J lost 3 bases, and 12 bases lay in between. Germline loops: CDR1 SQVTM, CDR2 ANQGSEA. The CDR3 is made up of 12 amino acids. The CDR3 is CSGQSGEETQYF. Here the CDR3 DNA reads TGCAGCGGGCAATCAGGGGAAGAGACCCAGTACTTC.

The chain uses TRBV18 and TRBJ1-2; D unresolved. The length of the CDR3 is 17 residues. The germline V gene encodes CDR1 KGHSH and CDR2 LQKENI. V was shortened by 6 bases and J by 2 bases, with 22 bases between the two germline ends. The CDR3 is CASSLNQSPGQNYGYTF. CDR3 DNA: TGTGCCAGCTCTCTAAACCAATCGCCAGGCCAGAACTATGGCTACACCTTC.

Written as DNA, the CDR3 is TGTGCCAGCAGGGGTGGGGTTTATGGCTACACCTTC. Encoded protein: CASRGGVYGYTF. The chain links TRBV9 to TRBJ1-2; D remains ambiguous. V was shortened by 5 bases and J by 5 bases, with 10 bases between the two germline ends. CDR1 SGDLS and CDR2 YYNGEE come from the germline V gene. This CDR3 spans 12 amino acids.

V usage is TRBV12-5 and J usage is TRBJ2-1, with 7 bases matching TRBD2. Germline V CDR1 and CDR2: LGHNT, FRNRAP. The CDR3 contains 16 residues. The ends lost 0 bases at V and 8 bases at J; junction bases unmatched: 10. The CDR3 region has the DNA TGTGCTAGTGGTTTGGTACTTGGGGGAGGGCCCCATGAGCAGTTCTTC. Translating it yields CASGLVLGGGPHEQFF.

With respect to this clone: This sample includes further DNA sequences coding for the same CDR3. The chain joins TRBV19 to TRBJ1-3; 10 nucleotides align to TRBD1. The CDR3 consists of 15 residues. The V segment lost 6 bases and the J segment 0 bases; nucleotides outside the gene matches: 2. Germline V gives CDR1 LNHDA, CDR2 SQIVND (reference sequence). CDR3 sequence (DNA): TGTGCCAGTAGCCGGGACAGGGGCTCTGGAAACACCATATATTTT. As protein: CASSRDRGSGNTIYF.

J is TRBJ2-5 and V is TRBV15, with a weak D call TRBD1 (5 bases). Trimming left V 4 bases short and J 4 bases short, with 16 bases between. The germline gives CDR1 LNHNV, CDR2 YYDKDF (reference sequence). CDR3 size: 15 residues. The CDR3 reads CATSTRQTLPETQYF. For the CDR3, the DNA is TGTGCCACCAGCACCCGACAGACACTACCAGAGACCCAGTACTTC.

The V and J genes are TRBV4-3 and TRBJ2-2; tentatively, D is TRBD2 (5 bases). This CDR3 has 15 amino acids. V lost 0 bases and J 3 bases, leaving 8 bases between the germline ends. Germline CDR1 and CDR2: LGHNA and YSLEER. The CDR3 here is CASSQELGYTGELFF. The CDR3 DNA reads as TGCGCCAGCAGCCAAGAACTAGGATACACCGGGGAGCTGTTTTTT.